Presented here are 10 T cell receptor beta chains from one specimen sequenced in a study of T cells after yellow fever vaccination (dated by TCRdb to the late 2010s). The library relied on 5' RACE. Reads for this sample came from an Illumina HiSeq 2500. The raw public reads went through TCRdb reprocessing: fastp at Q25, MiXCR clone calling, in-frame beta chains kept. Duplicate CDR3 protein sequences are folded into a single record with the most common DNA and genes. The sample table holds under 400,000 distinct CDR3 sequences, of which around a tenth were seen once. The top ten clones comprise 15% to 20% of the sample. What this sample's treatment or condition label stands for: live attenuated yellow fever vaccine strain. This specimen was PBMCs, taken on the day of the first yellow fever vaccination. The receptors originated from a man aged 18 to 30 who received the YFV17D yellow fever vaccine.

This chain joins TRBV27 and TRBJ2-5, with a weak D call TRBD2 (5 bases). The CDR3 has 14 residues. Germline CDR1 and CDR2: MNHEY and SMNVEV (reference sequence). Trimming pared 5 bases from V and 4 bases from J, leaving 14 bases between. CDR3 sequence: CASSVTGLAETQYF. CDR3 DNA sequence: TGTGCCAGCAGTGTAACGGGTCTAGCAGAGACCCAGTACTTC.

This clonotype was counted a few times. This chain joins TRBV12-3 or TRBV12-4 and TRBJ2-3; D may be TRBD2 (5 bases). Trimming pared 3 bases from V and 0 bases from J, leaving 16 bases between. CDR3 length: 17 amino acids. CDR3 nucleotide sequence: TGTGCCAGCAGTTTGGTTCGGGGAACTTATAGCACAGATACGCAGTATTTT. Protein sequence: CASSLVRGTYSTDTQYF.

This clonotype was found a few times. The V call is TRBV3-1, the J call TRBJ1-5; D is ambiguous. CDR3 size: 16 residues. CDR1 LGHDT and CDR2 YNNKEL come from the germline V gene (reference sequence). V lost 2 bases and J 1 base, leaving 12 bases between the germline ends. CDR3: CASSQSGVGSNQPQHF. CDR3 in DNA: TGTGCCAGCAGCCAATCGGGCGTTGGGAGCAATCAGCCCCAGCATTTT.

CDR3 coding DNA: TGCGCCAGCAGCCAGGGGAGTGGGACAACTAATGAAAAACTGTTTTTT. This codes for CASSQGSGTTNEKLFF. The chain carries TRBV4-3 and TRBJ1-4; D not certain. The CDR3 length is 16 residues. V lost 3 bases, J lost 0 bases, and 11 bases lay in between. The germline V gene encodes CDR1 LGHNA and CDR2 YSLEER.

To note about this clonotype: A junction end diverges from the germline sequence, so it may reflect a read error. V and J are TRBV7-7 and TRBJ2-5; D is tentatively TRBD1 or TRBD2 (6 bases each). The CDR3 is 18 residues long. The germline gives CDR1 SSHAT, CDR2 FNYEAQ (reference sequence). In nucleotides, the CDR3 is TGTGCTAGCAGCTTAGGTGGCGAGGGGGGCCCCCCCCCAAAGACCCAGTACTTC. Protein: CASSLGGEGGPPPKTQYF.

The V gene is TRBV27, the J gene TRBJ2-5; D remains ambiguous. Trimming took off 1 base at V and 1 base at J, with 16 bases between the two ends. The CDR3 has 17 amino acids. Germline assignment: CDR1 MNHEY and CDR2 SMNVEV (reference sequence). The CDR3 loop is CASSLYPPATGQETQYF. The CDR3, as DNA: TGTGCCAGCAGTTTATATCCCCCGGCCACGGGCCAAGAGACCCAGTACTTC.

The chain has TRBV29-1 and TRBJ2-3, with a possible D match to TRBD2 (5 bases). Germline CDR1 SQVTM, CDR2 ANQGSEA. The CDR3 consists of 13 residues. V dropped 4 bases and J dropped 2 bases, with 10 bases sitting between them. The DNA of the CDR3 is TGCAGCGTTGTCAGCGGTACCACAGATACGCAGTATTTT. Protein product: CSVVSGTTDTQYF.

This clonotype was observed a handful of times. This rearrangement joins TRBV7-3 to TRBJ2-1, with TRBD2 matching 7 bases. Germline V gene data show CDR1 as SGHTA and CDR2 as FQGTGA. This CDR3 has 15 amino acids. The J segment lost 10 bases and the V segment lost 1 base, leaving 10 bases of the junction unmatched. Here the CDR3 reads CASSLSGGGGWEQFF. CDR3 DNA: TGTGCCAGCAGCTTAAGCGGGGGTGGGGGTTGGGAGCAGTTCTTC.

This clonotype showed up many times. The chain employs TRBV5-1 and TRBJ1-5, with TRBD1 matching over 7 bases. Germline-derived CDR1 and CDR2 are SGHRS and YFSETQ. The CDR3 length is 14 residues. Unmatched junction bases numbered 4, after V lost 3 bases and J lost 4 bases. The CDR3 loop reads CASSWDSPNQPQHF. For the CDR3, the DNA is TGCGCCAGCAGCTGGGACAGTCCAAATCAGCCCCAGCATTTT.

This clonotype was recorded a few times. The chain combines TRBV12-3 or TRBV12-4 with TRBJ1-1; D gene unclear. The CDR3 length is 18 residues. The V end was cut by 6 bases, the J end by 2 bases, with 25 bases between. The DNA for the CDR3 is TGTGCCAGCAGCCTAAACGGCAGGTTCCATACTACCAACACTGAAGCTTTCTTT. Its translation is CASSLNGRFHTTNTEAFF.